Listed here are 10 T cell receptor beta chains from one sample, sequenced in a study of blood T cell repertoires in COVID-19. Clones were read by immunoSEQ multiplex PCR, and TCRdb kept only the in-frame ones, dropping some. The profile shows 90,000 or so clones, 70% to 80% of them singletons. The sequencing sample was made of peripheral blood. The receptors originated from a human donor in a cohort sampled during active COVID-19.

This clone was observed a single time. The chain combines TRBV27 with TRBJ1-5; 9 positions match TRBD1. This CDR3 is built from 16 residues. CDR1 MNHEY and CDR2 SMNVEV come from the germline V gene (reference sequence). V lost 5 bases and J lost 2; bases outside the gene matches: 7. CDR3: CASSPSTGGGNQPQHF. CDR3 nucleotides: TGTGCCAGCAGTCCGTCAACAGGGGGCGGCAATCAGCCCCAGCATTTT.

The chain employs TRBV19 and TRBJ2-5; 10 bases match TRBD2. CDR1 is LNHDA, CDR2 SQIVND, per germline (reference sequence). V shed 3 bases, J shed 4 bases, and the junction held 8 bases outside the gene matches. The CDR3 contains 16 residues. The CDR3 nucleotides read TGTGCCAGTAGTATTTCGGTAGCGGGAGGAGGAGAGACCCAGTACTTC. Translation: CASSISVAGGGETQYF.

The chain is built from TRBV4-2 and TRBJ2-5, with 8 bases fitting TRBD2. This CDR3 spans 14 amino acids. Germline V gene sequence: CDR1 LGHNA, CDR2 YNFKEQ. Unmatched junction bases numbered 2, after V lost 1 base and J lost 4 bases. CDR3 nucleotides: TGTGCCAGCAGCCAAGGACTAGCGACAGAGACCCAGTACTTC. Its translation: CASSQGLATETQYF.

The J gene is TRBJ2-3, the V gene TRBV5-1; 8 bases match TRBD2. This CDR3 comprises 17 residues. Germline trimming cut 4 bases from V and 2 bases from J; bases unmatched to any gene: 12. Germline V lookup: CDR1 SGHRS, CDR2 YFSETQ. The CDR3 reads CASSRMRREVVTDTQYF. Here the CDR3 DNA reads TGCGCCAGCAGCCGTATGCGGCGGGAGGTGGTCACAGATACGCAGTATTTT.

This clone has a single count. V usage is TRBV4-2 and J usage is TRBJ2-1; 10 bases are a match to TRBD1. There are 13 residues in the CDR3. The V and J ends lost 3 bases and 15 bases, in that order; junction bases with no gene match: 8. Germline loops: CDR1 LGHNA, CDR2 YNFKEQ. Here the CDR3 DNA reads TGTGCCAGCAGCCAGGACAGGGGGATCAGGGCGTTCTTC. This codes for CASSQDRGIRAFF.

V and J are TRBV4-1 and TRBJ2-3, with a weak D call TRBD1 (6 bases). The V end was cut by 0 bases, the J end by 1 base, with 14 bases between. The CDR3 extends over 17 amino acids. CDR1 and CDR2 from the germline V gene are MGHRA and YSYEKL. In nucleotides, the CDR3 is TGCGCCAGCAGCCAAGATGCCGCAGGGGCCGGCACAGATACGCAGTATTTT. As protein: CASSQDAAGAGTDTQYF.

The chain combines TRBV9 with TRBJ2-1; 8 nucleotides agree with TRBD1. The CDR3 sequence is 14 residues long. CDR1 and CDR2 from the germline V gene are SGDLS and YYNGEE. V shed 3 bases and J 6 bases; nucleotides not matched to a gene: 5. CDR3 nucleotides: TGTGCCAGCAGCGCTGAGGACAGGGTCAATGAGCAGTTCTTC. It encodes CASSAEDRVNEQFF.

The V gene is TRBV18, the J gene TRBJ1-1, with D possibly TRBD1 on 5 matching bases. The CDR3 contains 14 residues. The germline V gene has CDR1 KGHSH and CDR2 LQKENI. The V end was cut by 1 base, the J end by 1 base, with 7 bases between. CDR3 coding DNA: TGTGCCAGCTCACCACAGGGGAAGAACACTGAAGCTTTCTTT. Amino acid sequence: CASSPQGKNTEAFF.

The rearrangement joins TRBV7-2 to TRBJ1-1; D is possibly TRBD1 (6 bases). Trimming removed 1 base from V and 5 bases from J, with 8 bases in between. The CDR3 runs 13 residues. CDR1 is SGHTA, CDR2 FQGNSA, per germline. The CDR3, as DNA: TGTGCCAGCAGCTTAGAGAGGGGGACTGAAGCTTTCTTT. Translating it yields CASSLERGTEAFF.

The gene calls are TRBV19 and TRBJ2-3; 7 nucleotides line up with TRBD2. Germline V gene sequence: CDR1 LNHDA, CDR2 SQIVND (reference sequence). This CDR3 has 14 amino acids. Germline trimming cut 9 bases from V and 6 bases from J; bases unmatched to any gene: 12. The DNA of the CDR3 is TGTGCCAGCGCGCGGGCGGGAGAGGGTGATACGCAGTATTTT. Protein sequence: CASARAGEGDTQYF.